This TCR beta chain came from a study of blood T cell repertoires in COVID-19. About the research overall: The cDNA or gDNA used as material had been derived from T cells, B-cell-depleted T cells, or PBMCs.

The germline gives CDR1 LGHDT, CDR2 YNNKEL (reference sequence). V dropped 8 bases and J dropped 5; count of bases not matched to a gene: 7. CDR3 size: 14 residues. Followed longitudinally, the Seattle patients had been enrolled during active infection. Assay: immunoSEQ multiplex PCR; the TCRdb copy retains only in-frame clones and omits some. The repertoire includes over 95,000 clones, approximately 89% of them detected once, and about 5.5% sits in the top ten. The origin of this receptor is a woman aged 55 to 70 with COVID-19, enrolled during active disease. The sequencing input was peripheral blood. The chain couples TRBV3-1 (or the pseudogene TRBV3-2) to TRBJ2-1; TRBD2 matches 9 bases. CDR3 region: CASRSGGEHNEQFF. In nucleotides, the CDR3 is TGTGCCAGCCGTAGCGGGGGCGAACACAATGAGCAGTTCTTC.